The T cell receptor beta chain under discussion was sequenced for a study of T cell repertoires in cytomegalovirus infection (dated by TCRdb to the late 2010s). Background for the entire study: Donor HLA type was relevant to the analysis, as public TCR beta signatures indicated carriage of CMV infection together with the matching HLA type.

Looking up the germline V gene (reference sequence) yields CDR1 PRHDT and CDR2 FYEKMQ. V is cut by 2 bases and J by 5 bases, and the space between the germline ends is 18 bases. The CDR3 covers 16 residues, taking in both the cysteine and the phenylalanine. CDR3 DNA is the only sequence kept; it has 48 bases, read in frame from the first base. Results the study describes overall, beyond this receptor: The ex vivo response was dominated by HLA-C-restricted CMV-specific TCR beta clonotypes, which also provided the single most frequent clonotype in two of eight donors. Carriers of CMV infection plus the relevant HLA type were discriminated by the cumulative frequency of public TCR beta family members in the study cohort and in an independent approximately 360-donor cohort.

A remark on this clonotype: No antigen is known for it. One base away there is no much larger clone; base qualities are not given.

The run used an Illumina HiSeq 1500. Through fastp at Q25 and MiXCR, TCRdb rebuilt clones from the public reads, retaining in-frame beta chains. Rows are unified per CDR3 protein, each entry keeping the most common DNA and genes. The table for this sample lists roughly 600,000 distinct CDR3 sequences; 24% of them were counted only once. Of the sample, 6.5% to 10% falls within the top ten clones. This sequence uses TRBV13 and TRBJ1-1; the D gene is not confidently resolved. This receptor was obtained from a human donor in good health (CMV status not recorded). Some clones in this sample may be carry-over from other donors' samples. The sequencing sample was made of CD8+ T cells from PBMCs. The CDR3 sequence is CASSLRGSGRKTEAFF. The base sequence is TGTGCCAGCAGCTTACGCGGGAGTGGTCGAAAAACTGAAGCTTTCTTT.